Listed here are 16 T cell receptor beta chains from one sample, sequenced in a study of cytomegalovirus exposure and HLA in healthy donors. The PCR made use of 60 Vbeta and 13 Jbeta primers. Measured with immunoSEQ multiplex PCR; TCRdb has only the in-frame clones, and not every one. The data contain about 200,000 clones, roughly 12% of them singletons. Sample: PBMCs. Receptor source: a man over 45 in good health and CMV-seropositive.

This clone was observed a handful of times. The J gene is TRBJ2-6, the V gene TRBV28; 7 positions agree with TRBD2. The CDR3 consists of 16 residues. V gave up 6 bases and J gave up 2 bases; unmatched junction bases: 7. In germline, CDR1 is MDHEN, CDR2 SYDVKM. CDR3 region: CASRPEGRAGANVLTF. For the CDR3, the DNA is TGTGCCAGCAGGCCTGAAGGGAGGGCTGGGGCCAACGTCCTGACTTTC.

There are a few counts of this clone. The DNA of the CDR3 is TGTGCCATCAGTGAGTCGAATGCGGGAGGGGTAGGGATGAACACTGAAGCTTTCTTT. Residues: CAISESNAGGVGMNTEAFF. V gene TRBV10-3 combines with J gene TRBJ1-1; D is perhaps TRBD1 (5 bases). The CDR3 is made up of 19 amino acids. Trimming took off 0 bases at V and 0 bases at J, with 20 bases between the two ends. CDR1 ENHRY and CDR2 SYGVKD come from the germline V gene.

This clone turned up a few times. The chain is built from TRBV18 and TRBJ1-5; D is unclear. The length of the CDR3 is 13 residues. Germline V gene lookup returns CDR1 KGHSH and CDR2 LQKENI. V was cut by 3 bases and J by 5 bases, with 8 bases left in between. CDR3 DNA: TGTGCCAGCTCACCTGAGGTTTATCAGCCCCAGCATTTT. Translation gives CASSPEVYQPQHF.

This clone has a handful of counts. CDR3 coding DNA: TGTGCCAGCAGTCCGTCGGCGGGGGCACGAGAAAAACTGTTTTTT. It encodes CASSPSAGAREKLFF. The gene calls are TRBV2 and TRBJ1-4; TRBD1 is a possible D gene (6 bases). Germline CDR1 and CDR2: SNHLY and FYNNEI. This CDR3 is built from 15 residues. V was cut by 5 bases and J by 8 bases, with 18 bases left in between.

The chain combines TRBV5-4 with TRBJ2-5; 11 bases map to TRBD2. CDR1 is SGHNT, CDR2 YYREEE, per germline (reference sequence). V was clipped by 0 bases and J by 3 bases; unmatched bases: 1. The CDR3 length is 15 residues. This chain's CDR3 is CASSLVTSGEETQYF. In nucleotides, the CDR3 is TGTGCCAGCAGCTTGGTGACTAGCGGGGAAGAGACCCAGTACTTC.

CDR3 amino acids: CASSYSGGGYEQYF. CDR3 nucleotide sequence: TGTGCCAGCAGTTACTCGGGCGGGGGATACGAGCAGTACTTC. This chain connects TRBV6-5 to TRBJ2-7; 7 bases are a match to TRBD2. The germline CDR1 and CDR2 sequences are MNHEY and SVGAGI. This CDR3 is built from 14 residues. The trim removed 0 bases at V and 4 bases at J, leaving 3 bases unmatched.

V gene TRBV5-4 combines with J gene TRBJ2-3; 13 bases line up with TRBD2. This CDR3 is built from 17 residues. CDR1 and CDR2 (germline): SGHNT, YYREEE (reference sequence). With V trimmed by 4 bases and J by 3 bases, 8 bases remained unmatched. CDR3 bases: TGTGCCAGCAGCCCGGGACTAGCGGGGACGGGTACAGATACGCAGTATTTT. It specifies CASSPGLAGTGTDTQYF.

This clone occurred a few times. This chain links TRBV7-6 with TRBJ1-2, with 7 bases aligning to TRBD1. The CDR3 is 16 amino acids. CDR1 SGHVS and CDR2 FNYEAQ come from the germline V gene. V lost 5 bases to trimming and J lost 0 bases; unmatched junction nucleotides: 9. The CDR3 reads CASSPGTALANYGYTF. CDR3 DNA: TGTGCCAGCAGCCCCGGGACAGCCCTAGCTAACTATGGCTACACCTTC.

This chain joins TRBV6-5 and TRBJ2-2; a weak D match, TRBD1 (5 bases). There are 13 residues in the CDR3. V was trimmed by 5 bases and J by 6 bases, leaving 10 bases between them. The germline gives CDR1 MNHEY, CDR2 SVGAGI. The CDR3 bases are TGTGCCAGCAGTAACCAGGGCGCCGGGGAGCTGTTTTTT. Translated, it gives CASSNQGAGELFF.

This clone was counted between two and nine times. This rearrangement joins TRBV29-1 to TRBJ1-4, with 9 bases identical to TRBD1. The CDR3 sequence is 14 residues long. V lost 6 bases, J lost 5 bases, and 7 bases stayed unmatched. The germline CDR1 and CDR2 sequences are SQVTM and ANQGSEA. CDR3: CSVRIGTGNEKLFF. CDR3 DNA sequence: TGCAGCGTGCGGATAGGGACAGGGAATGAAAAACTGTTTTTT. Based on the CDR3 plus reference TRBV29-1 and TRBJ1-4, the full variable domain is SAVISQKPSRDICQRGTSLTIQCQVDSQVTMMFWYRQQPGQSLTLIATANQGSEATYESGFVIDKFPISRPNLTFSTLTVSNMSPEDSSIYLCSVRIGTGNEKLFFGSGTQLSVL.

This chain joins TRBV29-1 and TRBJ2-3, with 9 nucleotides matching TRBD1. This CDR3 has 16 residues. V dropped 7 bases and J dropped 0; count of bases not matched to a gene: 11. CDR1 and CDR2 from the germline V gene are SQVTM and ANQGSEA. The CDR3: CSGLPGQGVSTDTQYF. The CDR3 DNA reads TGCAGCGGCCTACCGGGACAGGGTGTCAGCACAGATACGCAGTATTTT.

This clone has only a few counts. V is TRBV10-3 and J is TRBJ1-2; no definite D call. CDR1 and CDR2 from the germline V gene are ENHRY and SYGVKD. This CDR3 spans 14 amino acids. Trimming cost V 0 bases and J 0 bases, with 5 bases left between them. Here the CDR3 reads CAISESSTNYGYTF. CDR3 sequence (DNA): TGTGCCATCAGTGAGTCTTCAACTAACTATGGCTACACCTTC.

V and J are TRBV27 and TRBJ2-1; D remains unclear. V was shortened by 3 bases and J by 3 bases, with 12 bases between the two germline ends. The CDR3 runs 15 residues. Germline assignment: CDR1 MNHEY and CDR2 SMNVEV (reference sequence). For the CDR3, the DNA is TGTGCCAGCAGTTTGAACAGAGCATACTACAATGAGCAGTTCTTC. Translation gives CASSLNRAYYNEQFF.

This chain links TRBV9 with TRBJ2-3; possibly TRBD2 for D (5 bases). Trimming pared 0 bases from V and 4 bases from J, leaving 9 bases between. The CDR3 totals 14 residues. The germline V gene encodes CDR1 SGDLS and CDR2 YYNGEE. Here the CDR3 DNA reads TGTGCCAGCAGCGTAGCGGGATCACCAGATACGCAGTATTTT. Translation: CASSVAGSPDTQYF.

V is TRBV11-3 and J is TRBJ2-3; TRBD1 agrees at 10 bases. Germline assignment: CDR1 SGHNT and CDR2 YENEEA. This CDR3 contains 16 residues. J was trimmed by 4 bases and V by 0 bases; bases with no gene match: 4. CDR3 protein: CASSLDLTGGSDTQYF. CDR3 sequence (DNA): TGTGCCAGCAGCTTAGACCTGACAGGGGGCTCAGATACGCAGTATTTT. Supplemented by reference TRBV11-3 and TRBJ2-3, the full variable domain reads EAGVVQSPRYKIIEKKQPVAFWCNPISGHNTLYWYLQNLGQGPELLIRYENEEAVDDSQLPKDRFSAERLKGVDSTLKIQPAELGDSAVYLCASSLDLTGGSDTQYFGPGTRLTVL.

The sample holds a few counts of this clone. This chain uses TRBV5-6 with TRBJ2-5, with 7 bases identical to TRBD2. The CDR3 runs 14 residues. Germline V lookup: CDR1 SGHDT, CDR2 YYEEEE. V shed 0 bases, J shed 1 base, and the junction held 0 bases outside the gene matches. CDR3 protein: CASSLGGGQETQYF. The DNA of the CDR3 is TGTGCCAGCAGCTTGGGGGGGGGCCAAGAGACCCAGTACTTC.